The clone carrying this TCR beta chain was counted a few times. Its cognate antigen is unknown. This entry comes from a study of CD8+ T cells in alopecia areata. Sequencing templates came from extracted RNA that was reverse transcribed into cDNA. The assay was immunoSEQ multiplex PCR, and TCRdb's table has in-frame clones only and misses some. The sample holds 120,000 to 150,000 clones; 85% to 90% are singletons and the top ten take under 15%. General study results and limits: The study also sequences resident alphabeta T cells of normal skin in scalp samples. Scalp and blood samples kept many expanded lesional clones throughout tofacitinib. Elevated clonality characterized lesional scalp relative to normal scalp, particularly in alopecia totalis/universalis.

Trimming took 5 bases from V and 7 from J, leaving 5 bases between them. This CDR3 comprises 10 residues. Germline CDR1 reads SQVTM; CDR2 reads ANQGSEA. Stated treatment: oral pan-JAK inhibitor, 5-10 mg twice daily. This receptor was taken from a human donor with alopecia areata. The chain couples TRBV29-1 to TRBJ2-2, with D perhaps TRBD2 (5 bases). Here the sequenced sample was CD8+ T cells sorted from blood, taken at week 4, from a patient treated with tofacitinib. In DNA, the CDR3 is TGCAGCGTTCGGGACGGGGAGCTGTTTTTT. This encodes CSVRDGELFF.